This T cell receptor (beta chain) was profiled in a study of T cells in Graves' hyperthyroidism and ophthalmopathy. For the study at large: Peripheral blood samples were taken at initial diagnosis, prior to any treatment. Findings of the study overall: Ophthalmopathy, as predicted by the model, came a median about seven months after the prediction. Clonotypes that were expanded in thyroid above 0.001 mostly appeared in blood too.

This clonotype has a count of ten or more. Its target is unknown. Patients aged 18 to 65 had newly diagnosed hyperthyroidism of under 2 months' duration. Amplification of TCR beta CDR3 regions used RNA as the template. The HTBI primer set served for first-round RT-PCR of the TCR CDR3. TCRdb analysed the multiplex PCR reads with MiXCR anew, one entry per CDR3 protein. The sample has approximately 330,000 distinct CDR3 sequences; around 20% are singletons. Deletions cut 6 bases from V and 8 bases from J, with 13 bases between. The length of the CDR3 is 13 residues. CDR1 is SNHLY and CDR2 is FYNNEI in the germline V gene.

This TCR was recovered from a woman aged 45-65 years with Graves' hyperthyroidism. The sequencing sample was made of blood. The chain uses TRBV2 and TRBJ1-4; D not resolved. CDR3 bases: TGTGCCAGCAGCGCGGGGTCTGTGGAAAAACTGTTTTTT. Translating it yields CASSAGSVEKLFF.